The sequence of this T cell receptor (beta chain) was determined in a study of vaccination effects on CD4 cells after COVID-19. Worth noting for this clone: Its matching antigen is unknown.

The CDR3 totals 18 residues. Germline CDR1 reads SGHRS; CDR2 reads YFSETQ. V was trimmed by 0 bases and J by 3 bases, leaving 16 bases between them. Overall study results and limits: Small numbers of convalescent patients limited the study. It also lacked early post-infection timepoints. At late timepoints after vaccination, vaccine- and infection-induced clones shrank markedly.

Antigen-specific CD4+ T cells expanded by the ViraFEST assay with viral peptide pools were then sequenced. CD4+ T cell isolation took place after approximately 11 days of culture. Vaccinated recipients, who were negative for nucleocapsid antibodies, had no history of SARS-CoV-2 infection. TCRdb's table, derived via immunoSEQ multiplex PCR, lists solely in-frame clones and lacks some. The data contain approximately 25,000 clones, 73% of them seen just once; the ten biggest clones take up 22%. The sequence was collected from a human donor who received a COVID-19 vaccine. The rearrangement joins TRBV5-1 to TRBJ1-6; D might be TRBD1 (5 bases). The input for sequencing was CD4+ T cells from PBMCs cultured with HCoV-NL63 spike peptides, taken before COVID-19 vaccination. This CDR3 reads CASSLAGGTADYNSPLHF. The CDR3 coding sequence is TGCGCCAGCAGCTTGGCCGGAGGGACGGCCGACTATAATTCACCCCTCCACTTT.